This TCR beta chain is from a study of blood T cell repertoires in COVID-19. Sequenced by immunoSEQ multiplex PCR; TCRdb stores in-frame clones only, minus some. Of 200,000 to 300,000 clones listed, less than 90% are singletons. Trimming removed 3 bases from V and 8 bases from J, with 13 bases in between. CDR3 length: 14 residues. Germline-derived CDR1 and CDR2 are LNHDA and SQIVND (reference sequence). The receptor was derived from a man in his fifties or sixties with acute or convalescent COVID-19. The specimen sequenced was peripheral blood. The V and J genes are TRBV19 and TRBJ1-4; tentatively, D is TRBD1 (6 bases). CDR3 sequence reads: CASSIRGPREKLFF. In DNA, the CDR3 is TGTGCCAGTAGTATCAGGGGCCCTAGAGAAAAACTGTTTTTT.